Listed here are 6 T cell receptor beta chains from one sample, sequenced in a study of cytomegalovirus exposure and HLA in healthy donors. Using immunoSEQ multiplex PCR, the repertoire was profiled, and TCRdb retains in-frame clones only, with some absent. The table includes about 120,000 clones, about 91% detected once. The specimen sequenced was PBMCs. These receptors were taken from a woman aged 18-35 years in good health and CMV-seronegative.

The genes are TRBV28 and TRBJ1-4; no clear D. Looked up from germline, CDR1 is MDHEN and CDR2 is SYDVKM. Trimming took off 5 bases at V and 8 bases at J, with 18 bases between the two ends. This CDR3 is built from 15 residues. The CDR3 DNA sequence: TGTGCCAGCAGTCACGAAGGAGGGTTTGTCGAAAAACTGTTTTTT. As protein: CASSHEGGFVEKLFF.

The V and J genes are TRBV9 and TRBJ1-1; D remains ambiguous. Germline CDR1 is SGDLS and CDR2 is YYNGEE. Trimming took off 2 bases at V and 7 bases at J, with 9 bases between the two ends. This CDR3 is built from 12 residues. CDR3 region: CASSVGSFEAFF. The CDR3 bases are TGTGCCAGCAGCGTCGGGTCTTTTGAAGCTTTCTTT. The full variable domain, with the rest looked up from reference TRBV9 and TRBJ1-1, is DSGVTQTPKHLITATGQRVTLRCSPRSGDLSVYWYQQSLDQGLQFLIQYYNGEERAKGNILERFSAQQFPDLHSELNLSSLELGDSALYFCASSVGSFEAFFGQGTRLTVV.

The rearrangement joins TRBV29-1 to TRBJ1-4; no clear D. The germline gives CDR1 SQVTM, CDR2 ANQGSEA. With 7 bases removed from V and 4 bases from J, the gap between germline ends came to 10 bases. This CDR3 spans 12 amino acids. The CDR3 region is CSALLVNEKLFF. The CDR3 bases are TGCAGCGCTCTCCTTGTTAATGAAAAACTGTTTTTT.

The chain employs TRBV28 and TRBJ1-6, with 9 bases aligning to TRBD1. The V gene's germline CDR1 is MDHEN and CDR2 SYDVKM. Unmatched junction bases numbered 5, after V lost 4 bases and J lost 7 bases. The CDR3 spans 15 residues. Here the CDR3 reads CASSYAGTGNSPLHF. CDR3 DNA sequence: TGTGCCAGCAGTTACGCCGGGACAGGGAATTCACCCCTCCACTTT.

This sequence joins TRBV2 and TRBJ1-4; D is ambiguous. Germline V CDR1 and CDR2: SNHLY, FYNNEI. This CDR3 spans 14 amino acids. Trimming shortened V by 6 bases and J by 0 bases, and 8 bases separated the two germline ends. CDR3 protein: CASRRTSTNEKLFF. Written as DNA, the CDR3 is TGTGCCAGCAGGCGGACTTCAACTAATGAAAAACTGTTTTTT.

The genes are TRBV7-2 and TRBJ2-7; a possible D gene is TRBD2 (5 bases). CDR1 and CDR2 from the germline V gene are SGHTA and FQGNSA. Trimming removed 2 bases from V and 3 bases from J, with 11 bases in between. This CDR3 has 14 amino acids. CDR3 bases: TGTGCCAGCAGCTTAACTCTAGCTGACTACGAGCAGTACTTC. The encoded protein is CASSLTLADYEQYF.